These 30 T cell receptor beta chains were all obtained from the same sample, sequenced in a study of shared T cell receptors in the human thymus. Method: immunoSEQ multiplex PCR; TCRdb's copy keeps in-frame clones and lacks some. The table has about 660,000 clones, more than 75% seen once. These same data were also listed under a study on human thymus T cells.

The sequencing input was thymocytes. The receptors derive from a boy under two years old with a congenital heart defect.

The chain recombines TRBV18 with TRBJ1-2; the match to TRBD1 covers 8 bases. Looked up from germline, CDR1 is KGHSH and CDR2 is LQKENI. The CDR3 loop spans 15 amino acids. The V segment lost 3 bases and the J segment 8 bases; nucleotides outside the gene matches: 11. The DNA of the CDR3 is TGTGCCAGCTCACCTCCTCACAGGGGGTTGCCCGGCTACACCTTC. Protein product: CASSPPHRGLPGYTF.

The rearrangement links TRBV30 to TRBJ2-2, with TRBD2 matching 8 bases. J was trimmed by 4 bases and V by 0 bases; bases with no gene match: 7. From germline, CDR1 is GTSNPN and CDR2 SVGIG (reference sequence). The CDR3 contains 16 residues. The CDR3 nucleotides read TGTGCCTGGAGTGTAGTCGGGAGGGTCGTCACCGGGGAGCTGTTTTTT. It yields the protein CAWSVVGRVVTGELFF.

This clone was observed once. V gene TRBV9 combines with J gene TRBJ2-1, with D possibly matching TRBD2 (7 bases). The germline V gene has CDR1 SGDLS and CDR2 YYNGEE. Trimming took off 3 bases at V and 0 bases at J, with 22 bases between the two ends. The CDR3 extends over 19 amino acids. CDR3 amino acids: CASSERRGPHWSSYNEQFF. The CDR3 region has the DNA TGTGCCAGCAGCGAGAGGCGGGGGCCGCATTGGAGCTCCTACAATGAGCAGTTCTTC.

This clone was detected once. The chain has TRBV27 and TRBJ1-2; tentatively, D is TRBD1 (5 bases). Germline-derived CDR1 and CDR2 are MNHEY and SMNVEV (reference sequence). The CDR3 has 14 residues. V shed 6 bases and J shed 3 bases, with 14 bases lying between them. The CDR3 sequence: CASSPQAGDYGYTF. The CDR3 DNA reads TGTGCCAGCAGCCCGCAGGCGGGGGACTATGGCTACACCTTC.

CDR3 sequence: CASIDMSTGELFF. DNA of the CDR3: TGTGCCAGTATTGATATGAGCACCGGGGAGCTGTTTTTT. This chain links TRBV19 with TRBJ2-2, with D uncertain. The CDR3 is 13 amino acids. In germline, CDR1 is LNHDA, CDR2 SQIVND (reference sequence). V gave up 7 bases and J gave up 4 bases, with 10 bases separating them.

J is TRBJ2-5 and V is TRBV7-6; the D gene is possibly TRBD1 (6 bases). The V gene lost 0 bases and the J gene lost 2 bases, with 10 bases spanning the gap. This CDR3 comprises 15 residues. The germline V gene encodes CDR1 SGHVS and CDR2 FNYEAQ. The CDR3 protein is CASSLALDSQETQYF. CDR3 DNA: TGTGCCAGCAGCTTAGCCTTGGACAGTCAAGAGACCCAGTACTTC.

V is TRBV5-1 and J is TRBJ2-1; 7 bases agree with TRBD2. The V gene's germline CDR1 is SGHRS and CDR2 YFSETQ. The CDR3 runs to 12 residues. Trimming at V came to 4 bases and at J to 8 bases, leaving 3 bases not matched to a gene. The CDR3 is CASSRTSDEQFF. Here the CDR3 DNA reads TGCGCCAGCAGCCGAACTAGCGATGAGCAGTTCTTC. Looking up the rest from reference TRBV5-1 and TRBJ2-1 gives the full variable domain: KAGVTQTPRYLIKTRGQQVTLSCSPISGHRSVSWYQQTPGQGLQFLFEYFSETQRNKGNFPGRFSGRQFSNSRSEMNVSTLELGDSALYLCASSRTSDEQFFGPGTRLTVL.

The V gene is TRBV9, the J gene TRBJ2-7, with D possibly being TRBD1 (5 bases). Germline CDR1 is SGDLS and CDR2 is YYNGEE. This CDR3 is 14 amino acids long. Trimming took off 0 bases at V and 5 bases at J, with 12 bases between the two ends. CDR3 sequence: CASSVGQGRNEQYF. In DNA, the CDR3 is TGTGCCAGCAGCGTAGGGCAGGGAAGAAACGAGCAGTACTTC.

The chain employs TRBV2 and TRBJ1-2, with D unresolved. Germline assignment: CDR1 SNHLY and CDR2 FYNNEI. There are 12 residues in the CDR3. V was trimmed by 7 bases and J by 4 bases, leaving 10 bases between them. CDR3 sequence (DNA): TGTGCCAGCACCGGGAAGGGCTATGGCTACACCTTC. It specifies CASTGKGYGYTF.

This clone was picked up one time. The rearrangement uses TRBV7-4 and TRBJ2-1, with a possible D match to TRBD2 (5 bases). Per germline, CDR1 SGHVT and CDR2 SQSDAQ. Trimming pared 4 bases from V and 5 bases from J, leaving 15 bases between. The CDR3 extends over 15 amino acids. CDR3 in DNA: TGTGCCAGCAGCTCCAGACGGGGATTGGACAATGAGCAGTTCTTC. Translated, it gives CASSSRRGLDNEQFF.

The chain is built from TRBV15 and TRBJ1-2; D is possibly TRBD1 (6 bases). The ends were cut back, 5 bases at V and 3 bases at J, with 16 bases in the middle. In germline, CDR1 is LNHNV, CDR2 YYDKDF (reference sequence). There are 15 residues in the CDR3. Here the CDR3 reads CATSLRQDLDYGYTF. DNA of the CDR3: TGTGCCACCAGCCTTAGACAGGATCTGGACTATGGCTACACCTTC.

Comments on this clone: The junction departs from the called germline gene at one end, perhaps through a read error. This chain uses TRBV7-7 with TRBJ2-2; D may be TRBD1 (7 bases). Germline CDR1 is SSHAT and CDR2 is FNYEAQ (reference sequence). The CDR3 sequence is 18 residues long. The CDR3 DNA reads TGTGCTAGCAGCCCTCTTGGGCGGGGACAGATTTCTACCGGGGAGCTGTTTTTT. This encodes CASSPLGRGQISTGELFF.

This chain joins TRBV7-2 and TRBJ2-1; 10 positions match TRBD2. Germline assignment: CDR1 SGHTA and CDR2 FQGNSA. The CDR3 has 19 amino acids. With V trimmed by 5 bases and J by 3 bases, 16 bases remained unmatched. The CDR3 sequence is CASSTHTAGGPPDYNEQFF. The CDR3, as DNA: TGTGCCAGCAGCACCCACACAGCGGGAGGGCCCCCTGACTACAATGAGCAGTTCTTC.

In this sample, this clone turned up a few times. The chain has TRBV5-1 and TRBJ1-4; 9 bases line up with TRBD1. The CDR3 is 20 amino acids. Germline loops: CDR1 SGHRS, CDR2 YFSETQ. V lost 4 bases to trimming and J lost 4 bases; unmatched junction nucleotides: 20. The CDR3 DNA follows: TGCGCCAGCAGCCGTAGGCTCTCCAGGACAGGGGCTAAGGATAATGAAAAACTGTTTTTT. Its translation: CASSRRLSRTGAKDNEKLFF.

The chain carries TRBV18 and TRBJ2-7; 7 nucleotides align to TRBD1. Germline V gene sequence: CDR1 KGHSH, CDR2 LQKENI. The junction had 13 bases not matched to a gene; V was cut back by 2 bases and J by 0 bases. CDR3 length: 18 residues. Written as DNA, the CDR3 is TGTGCCAGCTCACCATTAGTGGCACAGGGGAACCCCTCCTACGAGCAGTACTTC. Protein product: CASSPLVAQGNPSYEQYF.

The gene calls are TRBV5-1 and TRBJ2-5; D gene unclear. Deletions cut 1 base from V and 2 bases from J, with 12 bases between. This CDR3 contains 15 residues. Germline V CDR1 and CDR2: SGHRS, YFSETQ. The chain's CDR3 is CASSLCGLLQETQYF. The CDR3 region has the DNA TGCGCCAGCAGCTTGTGCGGTCTACTACAAGAGACCCAGTACTTC.

This rearrangement joins TRBV4-2 to TRBJ2-3, with 9 bases fitting TRBD2. This CDR3 is built from 18 residues. In germline, CDR1 is LGHNA, CDR2 YNFKEQ. V shed 1 base, J shed 0 bases, and the junction held 8 bases outside the gene matches. CDR3 sequence reads: CASSQGPLAGKSTDTQYF. The CDR3 DNA sequence: TGTGCCAGCAGCCAAGGCCCGCTAGCGGGGAAAAGCACAGATACGCAGTATTTT.

This sequence joins TRBV19 and TRBJ2-2; 8 nucleotides align to TRBD2. Germline CDR1 is LNHDA and CDR2 is SQIVND (reference sequence). The V and J ends lost 11 bases and 5 bases, in that order; junction bases with no gene match: 10. The length of the CDR3 is 14 residues. This CDR3 reads CACTGGLATGELFF. For the CDR3, the DNA is TGTGCCTGTACTGGAGGACTAGCTACCGGGGAGCTGTTTTTT.

The V call is TRBV28, the J call TRBJ1-2; 7 nucleotides match TRBD1. Germline loops: CDR1 MDHEN, CDR2 SYDVKM. CDR3 length: 13 amino acids. Losses at the gene ends were 5 bases for V and 8 bases for J; bases not matched to a gene: 8. DNA for the CDR3: TGTGCCAGCAGTCAGACAGGGAGCGGCGGCTACACCTTC. Translation: CASSQTGSGGYTF.

The chain uses TRBV11-3 and TRBJ2-7; the D gene is possibly TRBD1 (6 bases). The CDR3 covers 13 residues. CDR1 and CDR2 from the germline V gene are SGHNT and YENEEA. Deletions cut 5 bases from V and 6 bases from J, with 14 bases between. CDR3 DNA sequence: TGTGCCAGCAGCCCTCCGGACAGTTTCGAGCAGTACTTC. As protein: CASSPPDSFEQYF.

The count of this clone is one. The J gene is TRBJ2-1, the V gene TRBV27; maybe TRBD2 (7 bases). CDR1 and CDR2 from the germline V gene are MNHEY and SMNVEV (reference sequence). CDR3 length: 16 residues. Trimming took 3 bases from V and 10 from J, leaving 22 bases between them. CDR3: CASSLGGVQGRMEQFF. The CDR3, as DNA: TGTGCCAGCAGTTTGGGGGGGGTACAGGGACGTATGGAGCAGTTCTTC.

The rearrangement joins TRBV6-5 to TRBJ2-6, with 8 bases aligning to TRBD1. V gave up 2 bases and J gave up 1 base; unmatched junction bases: 1. The CDR3 extends over 16 amino acids. Germline loops: CDR1 MNHEY, CDR2 SVGAGI. The CDR3 is CASSYRTGSGANVLTF. CDR3 in DNA: TGTGCCAGCAGTTACCGGACAGGGTCTGGGGCCAACGTCCTGACTTTC.

The CDR3: CASSTTEKGLASNEQFF. The CDR3 DNA reads as TGTGCCAGCAGTACGACAGAGAAAGGACTAGCGTCCAATGAGCAGTTCTTC. This chain links TRBV27 with TRBJ2-1, with 9 bases that match TRBD2. After removal of 5 bases from V and 6 bases from J, the junction contained 14 bases not matched to a gene. The CDR3 contains 17 residues. Germline V gene lookup returns CDR1 MNHEY and CDR2 SMNVEV (reference sequence).

The chain has TRBV10-3 and TRBJ2-3, with D perhaps TRBD1 (5 bases). The CDR3 is made up of 16 amino acids. Germline CDR1 reads ENHRY; CDR2 reads SYGVKD. Trimming left V 2 bases short and J 1 base short, with 13 bases between. The DNA of the CDR3 is TGTGCCATCAGTGAGGCAGAGCAGGGCCGCACAGATACGCAGTATTTT. Amino acid sequence: CAISEAEQGRTDTQYF.

About this clone itself: Germline and junction disagree at one end, which may indicate a read error. The chain has TRBV4-3 and TRBJ2-3; possibly TRBD2 for D (6 bases). The CDR3 spans 17 residues. Germline CDR1 is LGHNA and CDR2 is YSLEER. The CDR3 DNA reads TGCGCCAGCAGCCAAGGGGGCCAGCGGGCCCTCACAGATACGAAGTATTTT. Residues: CASSQGGQRALTDTKYF.

The chain couples TRBV6-1 to TRBJ1-5; D not certain. Germline values: CDR1 MNHNS, CDR2 SASEGT. V was shortened by 3 bases and J by 0 bases, with 12 bases between the two germline ends. The CDR3 covers 16 residues. The CDR3 is CASSDKRRNSNQPQHF. The CDR3 nucleotides read TGTGCCAGCAGTGACAAGCGGCGTAATAGCAATCAGCCCCAGCATTTT.

In regard to this clone: This same CDR3 is encoded by further DNA sequences in the sample. The chain employs TRBV6-1 and TRBJ2-2, with D perhaps TRBD1 (7 bases). In germline, CDR1 is MNHNS, CDR2 SASEGT. The V gene lost 6 bases and the J gene lost 2 bases, with 13 bases spanning the gap. The CDR3 has 15 residues. The CDR3: CASSGGTVNTGELFF. Written as DNA, the CDR3 is TGTGCCAGCAGCGGCGGGACAGTTAACACCGGGGAGCTGTTTTTT.

This clone turned up a few times. V is TRBV30 and J is TRBJ1-5; 7 nucleotides line up with TRBD1. CDR1 is GTSNPN and CDR2 is SVGIG in the germline V gene (reference sequence). Trimming at V came to 3 bases and at J to 4 bases, leaving 9 bases not matched to a gene. The CDR3 runs 15 residues. CDR3 sequence reads: CAWRSRGRGNQPQHF. The CDR3 bases are TGTGCCTGGAGGTCGCGGGGCAGGGGGAATCAGCCCCAGCATTTT.

The table lists this clone with a count of one. The V call is TRBV15, the J call TRBJ2-3; 9 bases map to TRBD2. The CDR3 contains 20 residues. Germline assignment: CDR1 LNHNV and CDR2 YYDKDF (reference sequence). V was pared by 2 bases and J by 4 bases, with 19 bases of the junction left unmatched. Here the CDR3 reads CATSRPQREDREGDADTQYF. In DNA form, the CDR3 reads TGTGCCACCAGCAGACCTCAGCGGGAGGATAGGGAGGGGGACGCAGATACGCAGTATTTT.

The chain links TRBV5-4 to TRBJ1-1; TRBD1 matches 7 bases. This CDR3 is built from 17 residues. Unmatched junction bases numbered 8, after V lost 0 bases and J lost 0 bases. The V gene's germline CDR1 is SGHNT and CDR2 YYREEE (reference sequence). The CDR3 nucleotides are TGTGCCAGCAGCTTGGTAGTGACAGGGTACATGAACACTGAAGCTTTCTTT. It translates to CASSLVVTGYMNTEAFF.